The 4 T cell receptor beta chains listed next were all sequenced from one sample in a study of siplizumab effects on memory and regulatory T cells (dated by TCRdb to between 2018 and 2020). Libraries were built with the immunoSEQ multiplex PCR assay. Sourced from immuneACCESS, this table was stored by TCRdb with only in-frame sequences that have V and J called. A share of the clones is absent; for the studies checked, an unresolved V gene accounts for under half, and the remainder has no known explanation. This sample comprises tens of thousands of clones, about 98% of them detected only once. Of the sample, 1.1% is held by the ten largest clones. Sequencing input: naive CD8+ T cells sorted from blood. The cell subset or site label for this specimen denotes: unstimulated naive T cells. The origin of the receptors is a human donor in good health.

The chain couples TRBV27 to TRBJ2-5; tentatively, D is TRBD1 (5 bases). CDR3 size: 15 residues. Per germline, CDR1 MNHEY and CDR2 SMNVEV (reference sequence). Trimming removed 1 base at V and 2 bases at J, with 11 bases between. The CDR3 loop is CASSLFAGQQETQYF. The CDR3 DNA follows: TGTGCCAGCAGTTTATTTGCAGGGCAGCAAGAGACCCAGTACTTC.

The chain is built from TRBV10-1 and TRBJ2-1; D is perhaps TRBD2 (6 bases). Trimming removed 0 bases from V and 4 bases from J, with 13 bases in between. This CDR3 is 16 amino acids long. Germline CDR1 WNHNN, CDR2 SYGVQD (reference sequence). As DNA, the CDR3 is TGCGCCAGCAGTGAGTCGTTAGCGGAGGAGTACAATGAGCAGTTCTTC. Its translation: CASSESLAEEYNEQFF.

V and J are TRBV9 and TRBJ1-1, with unresolved D. The CDR3 length is 12 residues. From germline, CDR1 is SGDLS and CDR2 YYNGEE. V lost 1 base to trimming and J lost 7 bases, with 8 bases between them. The CDR3 region is CASSVSGSEAFF. DNA of the CDR3: TGTGCCAGCAGCGTAAGCGGCAGTGAAGCTTTCTTT.

The sample holds a few counts of this clone. The chain combines TRBV7-9 with TRBJ2-7, with D tentatively TRBD1 (6 bases). V was trimmed by 6 bases and J by 6 bases, leaving 12 bases between them. Germline CDR1 is SEHNR and CDR2 is FQNEAQ (reference sequence). CDR3 length: 12 amino acids. The chain's CDR3 is CASRSPQGEQYF. CDR3 bases: TGTGCCAGCAGGTCCCCACAGGGCGAGCAGTACTTC. The whole variable domain, remainder taken from reference TRBV7-9 and TRBJ2-7, is DTGVSQNPRHKITKRGQNVTFRCDPISEHNRLYWYRQTLGQGPEFLTYFQNEAQLEKSRLLSDRFSAERPKGSFSTLEIQRTEQGDSAMYLCASRSPQGEQYFGPGTRLTVT.